A selection of T cell receptor beta chains follows, all from one sample in a study of OX40 agonist ivuxolimab in advanced cancers. Libraries were prepared by immunoSEQ multiplex PCR; TCRdb keeps only in-frame clonotypes and omits some of them. Altogether fewer than 85,000 clones are present, more than 75% being singletons, with the ten largest covering under 0.4%. Sequenced here: CD4+ or CD8+ T cells sorted from blood, sampled in a trial of the OX40 agonist ivuxolimab. The source is an adult with an advanced solid tumor such as melanoma, head and neck, liver or kidney cancer. CDR3s include the opening cysteine and the closing phenylalanine or tryptophan. D genes are given only for firm matches. Size is omitted from some rows. Given values are once, few, many or a class for expanded clones.

>TRBJ2-2|TRBV2|.|once
TGTGCCAGCACGGGGGACACCGGGGAGCTGTTTTTT
CASTGDTGELFF
>TRBJ2-3|TRBV27|TRBD1|.
TGTGCCAGCAGTCTCCCGGGACAGGGGTCGGAGGGCACAGATACGCAGTATTTT
CASSLPGQGSEGTDTQYF
>TRBJ1-2|TRBV18|.|.
TGTGCCAGCTCACCACCGGAGACGGCCTATGGCTACACCTTC
CASSPPETAYGYTF
>TRBJ2-1|TRBV2|TRBD1|.
TGTGCCAGCAAAAGGGGGACAGGGGATAACAATGAGCAGTTCTTC
CASKRGTGDNNEQFF
>TRBJ1-5|TRBV7-8|.|.
TGTGCCAGCAGCCCACATTTTGGGATGGTAGATCAGCCCCAGCATTTT
CASSPHFGMVDQPQHF
>TRBJ2-1|TRBV4-3|TRBD2|.
TGCGCCAGCAGCCAGGACGGGACTAGCAGAAACAATGAGCAGTTCTTC
CASSQDGTSRNNEQFF
>TRBJ1-5|TRBV4-1|TRBD1|.
TGCGCCAGCAGCCAAGATTCGAACAGGGGGGATCAGCCCCAGCATTTT
CASSQDSNRGDQPQHF
>TRBJ1-5|TRBV4-3|TRBD1|.
TGCGCCAGCAGCCAATCCATCGACAGGGCAAATCAGCCCCAGCATTTT
CASSQSIDRANQPQHF
>TRBJ2-5|TRBV5-1|TRBD1|once
TGCGCCAGCAGCTTGATTACAGGGGGACAAGAGACCCAGTACTTC
CASSLITGGQETQYF
>TRBJ1-3|TRBV9|.|.
TGTGCCAGCAGCATACAGCCCAAAGCTGGAAACACCATATATTTT
CASSIQPKAGNTIYF
>TRBJ2-7|TRBV30|.|.
TGTGCCTGGAGTGCCACGATAAACTACGAGCAGTACTTC
CAWSATINYEQYF
>TRBJ1-2|TRBV5-1|.|.
TGCGCCAGCAGCCCCGGTCCCAGTAACTATGGCTACACCTTC
CASSPGPSNYGYTF
>TRBJ1-4|TRBV23-1|TRBD1|.
TGCGCCAGCAGTCAGCAACGGACAGGGGGGGGAACTAATGAAAAACTGTTTTTT
CASSQQRTGGGTNEKLFF
>TRBJ2-2|TRBV6-6|.|.
TGTGCCAGCAGTTCCCCCTGGGTGCAGGGGGAGCTGTTTTTT
CASSSPWVQGELFF
>TRBJ2-1|TRBV27|.|.
TGTGCCAGCAAAACGGGCGGCTTGTCCTACAATGAGCAGTTCTTC
CASKTGGLSYNEQFF
>TRBJ2-1|TRBV4-3|TRBD2|.
TGCGCCAGCAGCCAAGATCCCGCGGCGGGAGGACACTCCTACAATGAGCAGTTCTTC
CASSQDPAAGGHSYNEQFF
>TRBJ2-1|TRBV30|.|.
TGTGCCTGGAGTAAGTGGCAGGGGCCTATCTCGGACAATGAGCAGTTCTTC
CAWSKWQGPISDNEQFF
>TRBJ2-1|TRBV6-1|TRBD1|few
TGTGCCAGCAGACTCTTCGGACAGGTTGACAATGAGCAGTTCTTC
CASRLFGQVDNEQFF
>TRBJ2-1|TRBV28|TRBD2|.
TGTGCCAGCAGACTGCTAGCGGGAGTTTCCCCCGGGGGTGAGCAGTTCTTC
CASRLLAGVSPGGEQFF
>TRBJ2-1|TRBV5-1|TRBD1|.
TGCGCCAGCAGCTCGACAGGGGGGTCTTTCAATGAGCAGTTCTTC
CASSSTGGSFNEQFF
>TRBJ1-1|TRBV5-1|TRBD1|.
TGCGCCAGCAGCCCGGACAGGATGAGCACTGAAGCTTTCTTT
CASSPDRMSTEAFF
>TRBJ2-5|TRBV10-3|.|.
TGTGCCACCGGGCTCTCCAGAGGAGAGACCCAGTACTTC
CATGLSRGETQYF
>TRBJ1-2|TRBV10-3|TRBD1|.
TGTGCCATCAGTGACACAGGGGATCTCCATGGCTACACCTTC
CAISDTGDLHGYTF
>TRBJ2-7|TRBV15|.|.
TGTGCCACCAGCAGCACCCCGGGAATTTCCTACGAGCAGTACTTC
CATSSTPGISYEQYF
>TRBJ2-1|TRBV7-3|.|.
TGTGCCAGCAGCTTAACGCGGGCAGATAATGAGCAGTTCTTC
CASSLTRADNEQFF
>TRBJ2-7|TRBV7-2|TRBD2|.
TGTGCCAGCAGCTTACGGCCTAGCGGGACCTACGAGCAGTACTTC
CASSLRPSGTYEQYF
>TRBJ2-7|TRBV5-1|.|.
TGCGCCAGCAGCTTGTACGGGGATAGCTACGAGCAGTACTTC
CASSLYGDSYEQYF
>TRBJ1-4|TRBV7-9|.|.
TGTGCCAGCAGCTTAGAAACAACTAATGAAAAACTGTTTTTT
CASSLETTNEKLFF
>TRBJ2-2|TRBV11-3|.|.
TGTGCCAGCAGCTTAGGGGCAGGGTCCGGGGAGCTGTTTTTT
CASSLGAGSGELFF
>TRBJ1-1|TRBV7-9|.|.
TGTGCCAGCAGTTCCCGCGGGGAGGGGGTGAACACTGAAGCTTTCTTT
CASSSRGEGVNTEAFF
>TRBJ1-1|TRBV7-2|.|.
TGTGCCAGCAGTTTGGTCGGGGGCTGGGACACTGAAGCTTTCTTT
CASSLVGGWDTEAFF
>TRBJ2-1|TRBV7-2|.|.
TGTGCCAGCACCCCTCCAGGGTACAATGAGCAGTTCTTC
CASTPPGYNEQFF
>TRBJ2-3|TRBV5-1|.|.
TGCGCCAGCAGCTTGAACGGGCAGGGAACAGATACGCAGTATTTT
CASSLNGQGTDTQYF
>TRBJ1-6|TRBV30|TRBD1|.
TGTGCCTGGAGTGGGGGGACAGTAGCTTCACCCCTCCACTTT
CAWSGGTVASPLHF
>TRBJ2-1|TRBV5-1|.|once
TGCGCCAGCAGCTTGAACCCTTCAGGGGCCTACAATGAGCAGTTCTTC
CASSLNPSGAYNEQFF
>TRBJ2-7|TRBV9|.|.
TGTGCCAGCAGCCCCCTCTCGGTATCTCGCGAGCAGTACTTC
CASSPLSVSREQYF
>TRBJ1-2|TRBV6-5|.|.
TGTGCCAGCAGTTATGGTCATGGCTATGGCTACACCTTC
CASSYGHGYGYTF
>TRBJ2-3|TRBV7-9|.|once
TGTGCCAGCAGCTTCTCCGAAGATACGCAGTATTTT
CASSFSEDTQYF
>TRBJ2-2|TRBV5-1|TRBD1|.
TGCGCCAGCAGCTGGGGGACAGGGGACACCGGGGAGCTGTTTTTT
CASSWGTGDTGELFF
>TRBJ2-5|TRBV6-6|TRBD1|.
TGTGCCAGCAGTTACGGGACAGGGGGAGAGACCCAGTACTTC
CASSYGTGGETQYF